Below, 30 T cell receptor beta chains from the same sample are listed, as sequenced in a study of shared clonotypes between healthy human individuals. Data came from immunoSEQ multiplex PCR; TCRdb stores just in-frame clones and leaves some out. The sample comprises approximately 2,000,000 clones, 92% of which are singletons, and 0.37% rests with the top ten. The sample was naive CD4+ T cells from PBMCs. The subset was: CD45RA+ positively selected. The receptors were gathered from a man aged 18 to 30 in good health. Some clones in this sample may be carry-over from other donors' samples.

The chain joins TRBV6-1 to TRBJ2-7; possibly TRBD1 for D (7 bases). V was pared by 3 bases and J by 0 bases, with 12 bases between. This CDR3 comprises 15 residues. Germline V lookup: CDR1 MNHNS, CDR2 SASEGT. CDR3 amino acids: CASSETGTLSYEQYF. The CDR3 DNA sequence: TGTGCCAGCAGTGAGACAGGGACTCTCTCCTACGAGCAGTACTTC.

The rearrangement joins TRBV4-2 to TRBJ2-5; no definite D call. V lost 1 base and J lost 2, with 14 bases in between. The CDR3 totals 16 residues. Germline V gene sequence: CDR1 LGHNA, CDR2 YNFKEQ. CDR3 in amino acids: CASSQGAGQPQETQYF. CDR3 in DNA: TGTGCCAGCAGCCAAGGAGCCGGGCAGCCACAAGAGACCCAGTACTTC.

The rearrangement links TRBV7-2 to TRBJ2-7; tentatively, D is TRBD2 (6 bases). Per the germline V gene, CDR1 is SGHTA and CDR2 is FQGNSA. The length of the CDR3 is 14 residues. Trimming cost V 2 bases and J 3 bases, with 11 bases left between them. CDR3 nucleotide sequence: TGTGCCAGCAGCTTAAATCGGGGGAACTACGAGCAGTACTTC. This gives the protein CASSLNRGNYEQYF. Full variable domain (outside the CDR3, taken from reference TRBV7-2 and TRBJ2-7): GAGVSQSPSNKVTEKGKDVELRCDPISGHTALYWYRQSLGQGLEFLIYFQGNSAPDKSGLPSDRFSAERTGGSVSTLTIQRTQQEDSAVYLCASSLNRGNYEQYFGPGTRLTVT.

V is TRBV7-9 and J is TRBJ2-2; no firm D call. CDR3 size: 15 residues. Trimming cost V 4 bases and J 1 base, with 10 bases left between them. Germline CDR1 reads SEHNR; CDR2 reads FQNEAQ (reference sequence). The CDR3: CASSSTVKNTGELFF. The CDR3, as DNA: TGTGCCAGCAGCTCTACAGTGAAGAACACCGGGGAGCTGTTTTTT.

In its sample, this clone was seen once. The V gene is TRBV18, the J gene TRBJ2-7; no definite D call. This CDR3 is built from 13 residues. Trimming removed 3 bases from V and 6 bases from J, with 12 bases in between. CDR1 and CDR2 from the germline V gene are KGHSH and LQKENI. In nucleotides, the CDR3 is TGTGCCAGCTCACCCGAGTTAGGTACCGAGCAGTACTTC. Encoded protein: CASSPELGTEQYF.

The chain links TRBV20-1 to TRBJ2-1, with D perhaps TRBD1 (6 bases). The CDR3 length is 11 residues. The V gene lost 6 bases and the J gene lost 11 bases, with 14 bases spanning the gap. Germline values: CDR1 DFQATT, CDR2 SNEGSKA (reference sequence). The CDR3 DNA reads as TGCAGTGCGGGCACCGGGACACAGCAGTTCTTC. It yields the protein CSAGTGTQQFF.

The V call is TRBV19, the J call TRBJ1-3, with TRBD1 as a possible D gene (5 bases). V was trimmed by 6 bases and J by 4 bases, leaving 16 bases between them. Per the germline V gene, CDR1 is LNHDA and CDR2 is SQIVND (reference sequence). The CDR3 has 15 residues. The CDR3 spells CASRLGSGRGNTIYF. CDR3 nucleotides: TGTGCCAGTAGACTCGGCTCGGGACGCGGAAACACCATATATTTT.

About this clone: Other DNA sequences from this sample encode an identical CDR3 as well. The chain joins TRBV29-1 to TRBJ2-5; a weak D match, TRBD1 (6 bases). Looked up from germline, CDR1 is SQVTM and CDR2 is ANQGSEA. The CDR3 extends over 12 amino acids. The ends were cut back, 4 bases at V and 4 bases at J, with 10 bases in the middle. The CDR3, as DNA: TGCAGCGTTGGGGGGCCTCGAGAGACCCAGTACTTC. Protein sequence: CSVGGPRETQYF.

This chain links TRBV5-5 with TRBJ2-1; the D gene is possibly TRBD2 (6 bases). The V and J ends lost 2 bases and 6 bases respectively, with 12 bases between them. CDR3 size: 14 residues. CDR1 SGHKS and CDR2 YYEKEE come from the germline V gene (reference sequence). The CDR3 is CASSFQPSVNEQFF. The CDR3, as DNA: TGTGCCAGCAGCTTCCAACCTAGCGTCAATGAGCAGTTCTTC.

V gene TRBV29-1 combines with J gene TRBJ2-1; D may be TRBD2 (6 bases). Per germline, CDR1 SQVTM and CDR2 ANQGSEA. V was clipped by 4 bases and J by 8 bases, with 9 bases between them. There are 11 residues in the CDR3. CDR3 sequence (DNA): TGCAGCGTTGCCGGGGGAGATGAGCAGTTCTTC. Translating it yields CSVAGGDEQFF.

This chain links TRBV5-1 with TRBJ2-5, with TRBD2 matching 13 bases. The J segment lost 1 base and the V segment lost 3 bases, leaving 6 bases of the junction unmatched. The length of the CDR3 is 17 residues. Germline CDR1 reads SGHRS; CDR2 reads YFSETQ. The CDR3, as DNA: TGCGCCAGCAGCTCTTCACTAGCGGGGGGGCCCCAAGAGACCCAGTACTTC. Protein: CASSSSLAGGPQETQYF.

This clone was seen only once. The CDR3 protein is CASSYGPLYGYTF. The CDR3 DNA reads TGTGCCAGCAGCTACGGGCCCCTCTATGGCTACACCTTC. The chain links TRBV7-2 to TRBJ1-2, with D unclear. The CDR3 consists of 13 residues. Germline V gene lookup returns CDR1 SGHTA and CDR2 FQGNSA. Deletions cut 4 bases from V and 4 bases from J, with 10 bases between.

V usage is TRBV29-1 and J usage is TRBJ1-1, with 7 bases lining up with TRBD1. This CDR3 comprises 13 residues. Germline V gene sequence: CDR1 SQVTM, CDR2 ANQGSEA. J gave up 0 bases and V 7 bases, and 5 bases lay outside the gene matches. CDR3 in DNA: TGCAGCGCTTCGACAGGGTTGAACACTGAAGCTTTCTTT. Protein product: CSASTGLNTEAFF. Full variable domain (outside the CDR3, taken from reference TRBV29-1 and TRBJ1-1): SAVISQKPSRDICQRGTSLTIQCQVDSQVTMMFWYRQQPGQSLTLIATANQGSEATYESGFVIDKFPISRPNLTFSTLTVSNMSPEDSSIYLCSASTGLNTEAFFGQGTRLTVV.

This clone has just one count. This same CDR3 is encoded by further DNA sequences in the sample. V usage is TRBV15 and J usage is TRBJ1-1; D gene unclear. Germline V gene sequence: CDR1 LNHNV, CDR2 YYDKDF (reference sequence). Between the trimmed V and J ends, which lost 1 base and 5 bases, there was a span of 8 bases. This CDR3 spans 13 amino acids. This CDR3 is CATSRGTGTEAFF. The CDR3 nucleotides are TGTGCCACCAGCAGAGGCACGGGGACTGAAGCTTTCTTT. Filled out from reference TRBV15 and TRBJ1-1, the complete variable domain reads DAMVIQNPRYQVTQFGKPVTLSCSQTLNHNVMYWYQQKSSQAPKLLFHYYDKDFNNEADTPDNFQSRRPNTSFCFLDIRSPGLGDTAMYLCATSRGTGTEAFFGQGTRLTVV.

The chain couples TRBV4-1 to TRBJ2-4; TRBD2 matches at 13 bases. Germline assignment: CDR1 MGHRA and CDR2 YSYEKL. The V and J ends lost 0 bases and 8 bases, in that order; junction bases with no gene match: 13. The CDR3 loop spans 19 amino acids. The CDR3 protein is CASSQEFGLAGVIGDIQYF. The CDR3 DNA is TGCGCCAGCAGCCAAGAGTTTGGACTAGCGGGAGTTATAGGTGACATTCAGTACTTC.

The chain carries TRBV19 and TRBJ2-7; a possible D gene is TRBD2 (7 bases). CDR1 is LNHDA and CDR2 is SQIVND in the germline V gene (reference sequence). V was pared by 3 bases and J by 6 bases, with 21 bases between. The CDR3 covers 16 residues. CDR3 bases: TGTGCCAGTAGTATGGGGGGGGCCCAATCCTCAGGCGAGCAGTACTTC. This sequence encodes CASSMGGAQSSGEQYF. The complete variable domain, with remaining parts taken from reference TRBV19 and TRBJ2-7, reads DGGITQSPKYLFRKEGQNVTLSCEQNLNHDAMYWYRQDPGQGLRLIYYSQIVNDFQKGDIAEGYSVSREKKESFPLTVTSAQKNPTAFYLCASSMGGAQSSGEQYFGPGTRLTVT.

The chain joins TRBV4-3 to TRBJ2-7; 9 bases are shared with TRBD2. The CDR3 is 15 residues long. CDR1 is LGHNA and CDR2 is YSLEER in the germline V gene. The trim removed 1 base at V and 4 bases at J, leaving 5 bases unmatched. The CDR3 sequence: CASSQGGGRGYEQYF. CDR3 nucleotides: TGCGCCAGCAGCCAAGGGGGCGGGAGGGGATACGAGCAGTACTTC.

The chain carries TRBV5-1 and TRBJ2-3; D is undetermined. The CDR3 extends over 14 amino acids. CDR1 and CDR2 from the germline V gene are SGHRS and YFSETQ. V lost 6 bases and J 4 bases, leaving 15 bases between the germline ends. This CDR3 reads CASIGMENPDTQYF. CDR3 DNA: TGCGCCAGCATTGGGATGGAAAACCCAGATACGCAGTATTTT.

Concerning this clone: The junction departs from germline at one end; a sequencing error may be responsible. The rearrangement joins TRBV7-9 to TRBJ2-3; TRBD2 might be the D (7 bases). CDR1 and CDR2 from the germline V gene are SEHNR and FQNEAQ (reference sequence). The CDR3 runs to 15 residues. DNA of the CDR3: TGTGCCAGCAGCTTAGCGGGGGGGCGCACGGATACGCAGTATTTT. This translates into CASSLAGGRTDTQYF.

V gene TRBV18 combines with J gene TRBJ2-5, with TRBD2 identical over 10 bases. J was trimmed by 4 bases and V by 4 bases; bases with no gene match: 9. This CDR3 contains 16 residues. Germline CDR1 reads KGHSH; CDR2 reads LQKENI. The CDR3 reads CASSLNQREGVETQYF. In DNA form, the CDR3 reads TGTGCCAGCTCACTTAACCAGCGGGAGGGCGTAGAGACCCAGTACTTC.

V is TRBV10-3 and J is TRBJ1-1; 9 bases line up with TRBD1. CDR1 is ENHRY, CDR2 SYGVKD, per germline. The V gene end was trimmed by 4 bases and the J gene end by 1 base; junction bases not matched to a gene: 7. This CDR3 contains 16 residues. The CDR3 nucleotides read TGTGCCATCAGTGGGACAGGGGTTGATAGGAACACTGAAGCTTTCTTT. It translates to CAISGTGVDRNTEAFF.

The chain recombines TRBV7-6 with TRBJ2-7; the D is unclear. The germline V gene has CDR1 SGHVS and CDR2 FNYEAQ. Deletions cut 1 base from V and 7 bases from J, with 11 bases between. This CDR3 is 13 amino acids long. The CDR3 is CASSLDRREEQYF. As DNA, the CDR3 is TGTGCCAGCAGCTTAGATCGGAGAGAGGAGCAGTACTTC.

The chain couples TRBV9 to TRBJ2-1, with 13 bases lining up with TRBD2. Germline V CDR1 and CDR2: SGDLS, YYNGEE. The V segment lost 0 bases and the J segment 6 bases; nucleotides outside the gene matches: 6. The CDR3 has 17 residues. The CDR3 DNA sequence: TGTGCCAGCAGCGTAGTGGGGACTAGCGGGACTATCAATGAGCAGTTCTTC. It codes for CASSVVGTSGTINEQFF.

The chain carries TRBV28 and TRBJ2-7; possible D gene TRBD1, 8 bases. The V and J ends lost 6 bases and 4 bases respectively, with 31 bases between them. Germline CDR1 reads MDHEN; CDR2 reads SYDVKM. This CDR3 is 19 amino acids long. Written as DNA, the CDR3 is TGTGCCAGCAGCCCCCGACAGGGGAGGGCCACGGGAGGATTTTACGAGCAGTACTTC. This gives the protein CASSPRQGRATGGFYEQYF.

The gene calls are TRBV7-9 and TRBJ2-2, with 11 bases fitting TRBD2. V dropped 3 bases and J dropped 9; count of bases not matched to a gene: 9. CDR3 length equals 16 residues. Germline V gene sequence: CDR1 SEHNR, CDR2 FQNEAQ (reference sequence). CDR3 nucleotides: TGTGCCAGCAGCTTGTTACTAGCGGGAGTCCCCCGGGAGCTGTTTTTT. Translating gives CASSLLLAGVPRELFF.

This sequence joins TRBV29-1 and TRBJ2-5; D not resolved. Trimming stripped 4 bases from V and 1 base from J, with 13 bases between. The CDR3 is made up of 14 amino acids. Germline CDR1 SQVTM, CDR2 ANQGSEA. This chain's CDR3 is CSVALASAQETQYF. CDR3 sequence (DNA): TGCAGCGTTGCCCTGGCTAGTGCCCAAGAGACCCAGTACTTC. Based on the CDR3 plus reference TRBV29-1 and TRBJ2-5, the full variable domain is SAVISQKPSRDICQRGTSLTIQCQVDSQVTMMFWYRQQPGQSLTLIATANQGSEATYESGFVIDKFPISRPNLTFSTLTVSNMSPEDSSIYLCSVALASAQETQYFGPGTRLLVL.

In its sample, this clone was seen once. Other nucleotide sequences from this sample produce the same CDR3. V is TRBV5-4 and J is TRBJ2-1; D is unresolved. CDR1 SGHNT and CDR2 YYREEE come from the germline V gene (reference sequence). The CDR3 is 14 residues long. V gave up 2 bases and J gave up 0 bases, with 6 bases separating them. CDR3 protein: CASSLRVSYNEQFF. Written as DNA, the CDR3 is TGTGCCAGCAGCTTACGGGTCTCCTACAATGAGCAGTTCTTC.

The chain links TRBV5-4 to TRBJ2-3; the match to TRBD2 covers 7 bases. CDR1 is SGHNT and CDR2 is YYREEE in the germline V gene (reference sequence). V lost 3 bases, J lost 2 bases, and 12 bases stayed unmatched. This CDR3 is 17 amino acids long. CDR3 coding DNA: TGTGCCAGCAGCTCTCCCACGGGGGAGGGGATCACAGATACGCAGTATTTT. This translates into CASSSPTGEGITDTQYF.

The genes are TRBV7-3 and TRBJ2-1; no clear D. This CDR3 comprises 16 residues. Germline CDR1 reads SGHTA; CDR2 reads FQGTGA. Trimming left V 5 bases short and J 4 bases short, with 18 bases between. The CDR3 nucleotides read TGTGCCAGCAGCCCCCGGTTGGGTGGCGGTTACAATGAGCAGTTCTTC. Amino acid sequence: CASSPRLGGGYNEQFF.

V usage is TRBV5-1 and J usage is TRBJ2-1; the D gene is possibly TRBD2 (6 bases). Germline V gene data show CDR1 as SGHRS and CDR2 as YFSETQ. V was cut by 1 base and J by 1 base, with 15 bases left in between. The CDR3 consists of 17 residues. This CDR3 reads CASSLFVGGISYNEQFF. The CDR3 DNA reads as TGCGCCAGCAGCTTGTTCGTAGGCGGGATTTCCTACAATGAGCAGTTCTTC.